This TCR beta chain was sequenced during a study of a mutant IDH1 vaccine in newly diagnosed glioma. Across the study: Eight vaccine injections were given to patients in weeks 1, 3, 5, 7, 11, 15, 19 and 23. Vaccination followed radiotherapy alone by 4-6 weeks, or accompanied temozolomide cycles.

The length of the CDR3 is 13 residues. Germline CDR1 and CDR2: SQVTM and ANQGSEA. The V end was cut by 4 bases, the J end by 4 bases, with 13 bases between. Using immunoSEQ multiplex PCR, the repertoire was profiled, and TCRdb retains in-frame clones only, with some absent. Seen here are 100,000 to 120,000 clones, 85% to 90% observed once, and the top ten hold roughly 0.61%. Concerning this clone itself: Its antigen is undetermined.

The time point was: week 11, during vaccination. Vaccinated patients received 300 ug of mutant IDH1 20-mer peptide per dose, with topical imiquimod. Sequencing used PBMCs, obtained from a glioma patient whose treatment included an IDH1 peptide vaccine. The V and J genes are TRBV29-1 and TRBJ2-5; the D gene is possibly TRBD1 (5 bases). This clonotype originated in a woman between 45 and 60 years old with glioma. The CDR3 loop is CSVVGQGRETQYF. CDR3 nucleotide sequence: TGCAGCGTTGTTGGGCAGGGTCGAGAGACCCAGTACTTC.